This T cell receptor (beta chain) was profiled in a study of blood T cell repertoires in COVID-19. Trimming took 1 base from V and 9 from J, leaving 9 bases between them. This CDR3 region has 13 residues. Germline-derived CDR1 and CDR2 are KGHDR and SFDVKD. Generated by immunoSEQ multiplex PCR, the TCRdb table keeps only in-frame clones and is missing some. The sample records over 200,000 clones, 90% to 95% being singletons. The sequence came from a man in his sixties with COVID-19, enrolled during active disease. The chain recombines TRBV24-1 with TRBJ2-1; D gene uncertain. The sequencing sample was made of peripheral blood. CDR3 residues: CATSDFTGVEQFF. For the CDR3, the DNA is TGTGCCACCAGTGATTTCACCGGAGTTGAGCAGTTCTTC.